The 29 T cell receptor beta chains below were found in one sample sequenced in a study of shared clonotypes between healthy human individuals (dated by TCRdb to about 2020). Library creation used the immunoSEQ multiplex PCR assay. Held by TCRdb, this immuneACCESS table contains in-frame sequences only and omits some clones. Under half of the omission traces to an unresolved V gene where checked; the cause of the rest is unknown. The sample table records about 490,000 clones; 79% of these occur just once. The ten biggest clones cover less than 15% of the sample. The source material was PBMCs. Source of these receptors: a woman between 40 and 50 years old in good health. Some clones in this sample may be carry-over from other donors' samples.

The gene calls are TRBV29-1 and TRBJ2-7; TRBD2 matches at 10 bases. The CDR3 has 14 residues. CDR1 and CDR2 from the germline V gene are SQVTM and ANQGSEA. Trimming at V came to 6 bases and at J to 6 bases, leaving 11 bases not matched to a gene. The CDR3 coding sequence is TGCAGCGTGACCCCCGGGACTAGCGTGGTCGAGCAGTACTTC. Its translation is CSVTPGTSVVEQYF.

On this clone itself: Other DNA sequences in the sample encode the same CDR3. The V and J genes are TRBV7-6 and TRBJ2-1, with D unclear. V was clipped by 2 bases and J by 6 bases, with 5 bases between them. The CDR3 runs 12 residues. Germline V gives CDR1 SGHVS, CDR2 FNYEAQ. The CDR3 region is CASSLTRNEQFF. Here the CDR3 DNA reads TGTGCCAGCAGCTTAACCCGCAATGAGCAGTTCTTC.

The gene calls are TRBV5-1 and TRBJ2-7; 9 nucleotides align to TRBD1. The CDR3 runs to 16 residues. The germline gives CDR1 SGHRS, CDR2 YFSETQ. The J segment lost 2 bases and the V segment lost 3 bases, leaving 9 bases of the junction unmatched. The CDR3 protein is CASSSTGTGSTYEQYF. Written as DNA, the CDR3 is TGCGCCAGCAGCTCGACCGGGACAGGGTCTACCTACGAGCAGTACTTC.

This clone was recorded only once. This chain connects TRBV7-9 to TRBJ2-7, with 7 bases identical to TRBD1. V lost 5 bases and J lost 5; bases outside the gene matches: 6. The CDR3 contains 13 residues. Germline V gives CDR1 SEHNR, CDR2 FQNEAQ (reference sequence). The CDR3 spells CASSTPTGNEQYF. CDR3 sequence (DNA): TGTGCCAGCAGCACCCCGACAGGGAACGAGCAGTACTTC.

The CDR3: CASSMGNEQYF. CDR3 coding DNA: TGTGCCAGTAGTATGGGGAACGAGCAGTACTTC. The V and J genes are TRBV19 and TRBJ2-7; D remains unclear. Trimming took 3 bases from V and 5 from J, leaving 5 bases between them. The V gene's germline CDR1 is LNHDA and CDR2 SQIVND (reference sequence). The CDR3 consists of 11 residues.

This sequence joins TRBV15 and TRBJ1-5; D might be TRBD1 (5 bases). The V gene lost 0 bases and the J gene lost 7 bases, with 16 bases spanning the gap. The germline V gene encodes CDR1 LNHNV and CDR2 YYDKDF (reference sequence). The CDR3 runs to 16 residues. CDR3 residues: CATSRESDSGRQPQHF. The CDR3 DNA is TGTGCCACCAGCAGAGAATCAGACAGTGGGAGGCAGCCCCAGCATTTT.

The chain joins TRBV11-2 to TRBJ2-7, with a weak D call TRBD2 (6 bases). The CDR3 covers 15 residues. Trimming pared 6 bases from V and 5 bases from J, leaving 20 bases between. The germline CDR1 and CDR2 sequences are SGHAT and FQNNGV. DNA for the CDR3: TGTGCCAGCAGTCGAGTGGGGGGACCCCCCGACGAGCAGTACTTC. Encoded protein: CASSRVGGPPDEQYF.

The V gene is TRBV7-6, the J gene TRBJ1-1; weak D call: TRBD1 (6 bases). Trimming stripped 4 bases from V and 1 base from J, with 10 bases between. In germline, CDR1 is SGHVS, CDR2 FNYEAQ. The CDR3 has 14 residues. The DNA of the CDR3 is TGTGCCAGCAGCTACACGACAGGGAACACTGAAGCTTTCTTT. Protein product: CASSYTTGNTEAFF.

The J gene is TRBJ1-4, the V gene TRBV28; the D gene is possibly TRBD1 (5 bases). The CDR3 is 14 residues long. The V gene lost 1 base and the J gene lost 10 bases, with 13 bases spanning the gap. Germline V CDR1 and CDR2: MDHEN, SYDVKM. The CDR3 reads CASSLSGAPGKLFF. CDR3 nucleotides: TGTGCCAGCAGTTTATCCGGGGCCCCAGGAAAACTGTTTTTT.

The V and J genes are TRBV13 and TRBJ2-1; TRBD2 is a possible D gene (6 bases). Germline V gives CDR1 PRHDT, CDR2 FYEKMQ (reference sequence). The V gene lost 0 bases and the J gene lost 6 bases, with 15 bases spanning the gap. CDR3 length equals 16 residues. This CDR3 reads CASSLGGYSGLNEQFF. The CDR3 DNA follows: TGTGCCAGCAGCTTAGGAGGTTATAGCGGACTCAATGAGCAGTTCTTC.

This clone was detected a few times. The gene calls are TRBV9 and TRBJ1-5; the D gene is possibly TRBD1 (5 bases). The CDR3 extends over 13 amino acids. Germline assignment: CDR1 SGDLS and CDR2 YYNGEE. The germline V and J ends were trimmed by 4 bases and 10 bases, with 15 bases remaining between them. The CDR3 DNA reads TGTGCCAGCAGCCCGACAGACAGCTCACCCCAGCATTTT. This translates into CASSPTDSSPQHF.

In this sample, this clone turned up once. CDR3 nucleotides: TGTGCCAGCAGATCGAGCTCCTACGAGCAGTACTTC. It translates to CASRSSSYEQYF. The rearrangement uses TRBV28 and TRBJ2-7; D ambiguous. Trimming took 6 bases from V and 0 from J, leaving 6 bases between them. The CDR3 has 12 amino acids. Germline V lookup: CDR1 MDHEN, CDR2 SYDVKM.

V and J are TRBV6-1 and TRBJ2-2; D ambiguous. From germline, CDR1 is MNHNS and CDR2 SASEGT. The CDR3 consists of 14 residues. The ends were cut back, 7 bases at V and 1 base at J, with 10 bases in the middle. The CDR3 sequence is CASIHYKNTGELFF. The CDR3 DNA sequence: TGTGCCAGCATTCACTACAAGAACACCGGGGAGCTGTTTTTT.

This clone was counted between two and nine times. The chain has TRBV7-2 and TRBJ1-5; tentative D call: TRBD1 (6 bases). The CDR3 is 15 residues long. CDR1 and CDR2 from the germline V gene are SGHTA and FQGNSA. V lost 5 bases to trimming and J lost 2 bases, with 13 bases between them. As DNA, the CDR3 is TGTGCCAGCAGCCCCATAGGGGGACGCAATCAGCCCCAGCATTTT. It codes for CASSPIGGRNQPQHF.

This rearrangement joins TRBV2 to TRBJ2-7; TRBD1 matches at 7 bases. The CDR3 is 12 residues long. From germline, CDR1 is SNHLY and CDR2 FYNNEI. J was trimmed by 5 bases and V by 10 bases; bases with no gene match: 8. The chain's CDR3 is CATRQGPHEQYF. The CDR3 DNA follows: TGTGCCACCCGACAGGGCCCCCACGAGCAGTACTTC.

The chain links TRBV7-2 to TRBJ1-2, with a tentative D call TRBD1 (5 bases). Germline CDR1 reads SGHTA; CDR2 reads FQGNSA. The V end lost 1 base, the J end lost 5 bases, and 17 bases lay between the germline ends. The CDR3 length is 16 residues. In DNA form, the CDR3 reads TGTGCCAGCAGCTTAGTACCCAGGGTCGACATTTATGGCTACACCTTC. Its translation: CASSLVPRVDIYGYTF.

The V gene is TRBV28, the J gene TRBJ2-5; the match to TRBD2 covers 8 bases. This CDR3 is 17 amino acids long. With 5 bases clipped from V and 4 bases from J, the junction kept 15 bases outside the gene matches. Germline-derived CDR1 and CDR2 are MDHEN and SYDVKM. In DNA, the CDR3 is TGTGCCAGCAGTGCCGTAGCGGGAAGGGGCAAGTCAGAGACCCAGTACTTC. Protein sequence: CASSAVAGRGKSETQYF.

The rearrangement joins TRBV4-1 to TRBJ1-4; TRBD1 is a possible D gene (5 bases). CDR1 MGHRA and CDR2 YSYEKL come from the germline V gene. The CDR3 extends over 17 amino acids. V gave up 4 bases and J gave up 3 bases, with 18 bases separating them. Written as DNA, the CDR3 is TGCGCCAGCAGCCTAAGATCGCCAGGGTTCTCTAATGAAAAACTGTTTTTT. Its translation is CASSLRSPGFSNEKLFF.

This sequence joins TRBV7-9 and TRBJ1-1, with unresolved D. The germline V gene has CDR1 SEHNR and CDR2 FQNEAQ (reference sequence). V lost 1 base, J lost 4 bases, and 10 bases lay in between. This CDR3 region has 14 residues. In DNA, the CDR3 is TGTGCCAGCAGCTTAGACCCCCAAGTCACTGAAGCTTTCTTT. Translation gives CASSLDPQVTEAFF. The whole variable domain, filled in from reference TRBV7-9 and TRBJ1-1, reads DTGVSQNPRHKITKRGQNVTFRCDPISEHNRLYWYRQTLGQGPEFLTYFQNEAQLEKSRLLSDRFSAERPKGSFSTLEIQRTEQGDSAMYLCASSLDPQVTEAFFGQGTRLTVV.

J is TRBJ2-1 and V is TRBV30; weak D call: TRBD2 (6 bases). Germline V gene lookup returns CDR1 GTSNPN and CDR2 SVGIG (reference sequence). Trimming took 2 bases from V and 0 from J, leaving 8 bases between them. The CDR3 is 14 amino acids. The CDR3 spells CAWSIGSSYNEQFF. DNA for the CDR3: TGTGCCTGGAGTATCGGGAGCTCCTACAATGAGCAGTTCTTC.

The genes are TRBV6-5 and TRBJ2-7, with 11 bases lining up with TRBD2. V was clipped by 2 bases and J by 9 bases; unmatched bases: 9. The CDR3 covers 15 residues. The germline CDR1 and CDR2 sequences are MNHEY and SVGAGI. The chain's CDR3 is CASSYGRTSGLPQYF. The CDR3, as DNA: TGTGCCAGCAGTTACGGGAGGACTAGCGGGCTCCCGCAGTACTTC.

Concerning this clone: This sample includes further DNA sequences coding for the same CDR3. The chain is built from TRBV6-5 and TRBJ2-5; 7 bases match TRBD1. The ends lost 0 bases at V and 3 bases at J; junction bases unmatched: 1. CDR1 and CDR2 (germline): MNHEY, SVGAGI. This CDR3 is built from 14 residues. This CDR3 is CASSYSGQEETQYF. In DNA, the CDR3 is TGTGCCAGCAGTTACTCCGGACAGGAAGAGACCCAGTACTTC.

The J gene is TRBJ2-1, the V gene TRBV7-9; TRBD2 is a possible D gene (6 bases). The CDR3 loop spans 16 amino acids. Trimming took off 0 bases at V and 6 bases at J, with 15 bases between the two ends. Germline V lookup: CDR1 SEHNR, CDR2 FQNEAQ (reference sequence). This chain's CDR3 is CASSLAGAGSVNEQFF. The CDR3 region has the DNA TGTGCCAGCAGCTTAGCGGGAGCGGGTAGTGTCAATGAGCAGTTCTTC.

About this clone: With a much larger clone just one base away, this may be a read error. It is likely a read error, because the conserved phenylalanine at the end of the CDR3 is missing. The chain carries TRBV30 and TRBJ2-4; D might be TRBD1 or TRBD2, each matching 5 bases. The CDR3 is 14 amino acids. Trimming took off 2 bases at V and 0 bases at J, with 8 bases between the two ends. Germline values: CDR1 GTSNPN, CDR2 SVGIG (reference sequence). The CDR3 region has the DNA TGTGCCTGGAGTCTCGGGACAGCCAAAAACATTCAGTACCTC. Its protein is CAWSLGTAKNIQYL.

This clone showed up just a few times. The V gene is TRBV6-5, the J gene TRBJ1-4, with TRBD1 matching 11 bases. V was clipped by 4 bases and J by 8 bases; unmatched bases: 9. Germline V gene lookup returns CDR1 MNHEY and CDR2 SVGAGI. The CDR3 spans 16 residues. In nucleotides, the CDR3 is TGTGCCAGCAGTTCCTGGACAGGGGGCGGAGGGGAAAAACTGTTTTTT. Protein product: CASSSWTGGGGEKLFF.

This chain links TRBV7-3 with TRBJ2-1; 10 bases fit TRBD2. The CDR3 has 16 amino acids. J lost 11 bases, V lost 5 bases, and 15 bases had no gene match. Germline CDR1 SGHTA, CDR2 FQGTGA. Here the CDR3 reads CASSPSSGRLETQQFF. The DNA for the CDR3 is TGTGCCAGCAGCCCCTCTAGCGGGAGATTGGAAACTCAGCAGTTCTTC.

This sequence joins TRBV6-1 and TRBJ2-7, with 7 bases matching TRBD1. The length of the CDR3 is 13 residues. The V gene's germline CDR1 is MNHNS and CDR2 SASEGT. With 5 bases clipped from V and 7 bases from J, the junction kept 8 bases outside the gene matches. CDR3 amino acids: CASSRNRDREQYF. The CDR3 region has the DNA TGTGCCAGCAGTCGAAACCGGGACAGAGAGCAGTACTTC.

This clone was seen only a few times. CDR3 loop: CASSDDLRRNYQPQHF. CDR3 coding DNA: TGTGCCAGCAGTGACGATTTGAGACGCAATTATCAGCCCCAGCATTTT. V is TRBV2 and J is TRBJ1-5; D is uncertain. Germline CDR1 is SNHLY and CDR2 is FYNNEI. Trimming stripped 3 bases from V and 5 bases from J, with 17 bases between. The CDR3 contains 16 residues.

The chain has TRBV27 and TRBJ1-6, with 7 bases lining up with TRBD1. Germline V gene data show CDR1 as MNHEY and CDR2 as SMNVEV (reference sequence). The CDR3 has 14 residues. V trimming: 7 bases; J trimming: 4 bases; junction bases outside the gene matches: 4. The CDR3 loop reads CASTRDSYNSPLHF. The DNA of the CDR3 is TGTGCCAGCACCCGGGACAGTTATAATTCACCCCTCCACTTT.